This T cell receptor (beta chain) was captured by sequencing in a study of early T cells in non-severe SARS-CoV-2 infection. Study-wide results and limits: Anti-spike CD8 specificities were favored by VDJdb matching, whose results missed private and CD4 specificities.

The germline gives CDR1 ENHRY, CDR2 SYGVKD. The CDR3 length is 13 residues. The V end was cut by 6 bases, the J end by 3 bases, with 11 bases between. Each single cDNA molecule received a unique molecular identifier. TCRdb passed the 5' RACE reads through MiXCR, listing each CDR3 protein once. The data contain approximately 65,000 distinct CDR3 sequences, roughly 13% of them singletons. This clonotype was seen a handful of times. What it binds is not known. What was sequenced was whole blood. The TCR comes from an adult who was a healthcare worker with PCR-confirmed SARS-CoV-2 infection or an uninfected control (not recorded which). This rearrangement joins TRBV10-3 to TRBJ1-1; D gene ambiguous. The CDR3 DNA is TGTGCCATCAGGGGGAGGCTGGACACTGAAGCTTTCTTT. This gives the protein CAIRGRLDTEAFF.